These 13 T cell receptor beta chains share one sample of origin, sequenced in a study of post-analysis software for immune sequencing data. Study-level points and caveats: With TRBV5-6, TRBV5-1 and TRBV20-1 included, about five TRBV segments were more frequent in patients than in controls.

cDNA libraries of TCR beta carried unique molecular identifiers. TCRdb processed the PCR reads anew with MiXCR; each CDR3 protein has one entry. The sample yields about 200,000 distinct CDR3 sequences, approximately 28% seen once. These receptors have no identified antigens. Sequencing input: blood. All receptors derive from a girl under 18 with multiple sclerosis.

Regarding this clonotype: A much larger clone differs from this one at a single base, so this may be a read error. The chain uses TRBV7-9 and TRBJ2-5, with TRBD2 as a possible D gene (5 bases). Germline V gene data show CDR1 as SEHNR and CDR2 as FQNEAQ (reference sequence). The CDR3 runs to 13 residues. The CDR3 DNA reads TGTGTCAGCAGCTTCGAGGGTGGTGAGACCCAGTACTTC. Protein product: CVSSFEGGETQYF.

This clonotype was recorded at least ten times. The chain has TRBV15 and TRBJ2-1, with D possibly matching TRBD2 (7 bases). Trimming took off 5 bases at V and 0 bases at J, with 17 bases between the two ends. Germline CDR1 and CDR2: LNHNV and YYDKDF (reference sequence). This CDR3 region has 17 residues. CDR3 bases: TGTGCCACCAGCCTCATGGGGGGGCCCAGCTCCTACAATGAGCAGTTCTTC. This gives the protein CATSLMGGPSSYNEQFF.

In DNA form, the CDR3 reads TGCGCCAGCAGCCACCCCGAGACTAGCGGGGGGACCTACAATGAGCAGTTCTTC. Translating gives CASSHPETSGGTYNEQFF. V usage is TRBV5-1 and J usage is TRBJ2-1, with 13 bases lining up with TRBD2. The CDR3 length is 18 residues. Trimming removed 4 bases from V and 2 bases from J; junction bases left unmatched: 9. Germline-derived CDR1 and CDR2 are SGHRS and YFSETQ.

By share, this clonotype counts as medium-sized (0.01 to 0.1%). J is TRBJ2-7 and V is TRBV20-1, with 7 bases matching TRBD2. The CDR3 totals 16 residues. In germline, CDR1 is DFQATT, CDR2 SNEGSKA (reference sequence). The V segment lost 2 bases and the J segment 2 bases; nucleotides outside the gene matches: 12. CDR3 DNA sequence: TGCAGTGCTAGACTACGAGGTCCTAGCGGTGCCTACGAGCAGTACTTC. Protein sequence: CSARLRGPSGAYEQYF.

This clonotype appeared many times. This rearrangement joins TRBV12-3 or TRBV12-4 to TRBJ1-4; D is ambiguous. V was cut by 4 bases and J by 8 bases, with 14 bases left in between. There are 14 residues in the CDR3. CDR3 residues: CASSSLRTREKLFF. In DNA, the CDR3 is TGTGCCAGCAGTTCCCTGCGGACGCGAGAAAAACTGTTTTTT.

Notes on this clonotype: A read error may be the cause here, since a much bigger clone is one base away. This chain joins TRBV11-3 and TRBJ2-1; D not resolved. Trimming cost V 8 bases and J 10 bases, with 18 bases left between them. Germline CDR1 is SGHNT and CDR2 is YENEEA. The CDR3 has 13 amino acids. The CDR3 reads CASGRRGRREQFF. CDR3 sequence (DNA): TGTGCCAGCGGCAGGCGCGGCCGGCGCGAGCAGTTCTTC. The entire variable domain, with the rest obtained from reference TRBV11-3 and TRBJ2-1, is as follows: EAGVVQSPRYKIIEKKQPVAFWCNPISGHNTLYWYLQNLGQGPELLIRYENEEAVDDSQLPKDRFSAERLKGVDSTLKIQPAELGDSAVYLCASGRRGRREQFFGPGTRLTVL.

The chain recombines TRBV12-3 or TRBV12-4 with TRBJ2-2; D possibly corresponds to TRBD1 (6 bases). V was cut by 8 bases and J by 6 bases, with 22 bases left in between. The CDR3 extends over 16 amino acids. CDR3: CASGGSLPQGAGELFF. The CDR3 nucleotides are TGTGCCAGCGGGGGCTCCCTCCCCCAGGGCGCCGGGGAGCTGTTTTTT.

The chain links TRBV20-1 to TRBJ2-3; TRBD1 agrees at 8 bases. CDR1 and CDR2 (germline): DFQATT, SNEGSKA (reference sequence). This CDR3 spans 19 amino acids. Trimming took 5 bases from V and 6 from J; bases not matched to a gene: 25. DNA of the CDR3: TGCAGTGCTTGTCAAGTCCCCGACAGGGGCCTTTGGAGAGCTGATACGCAGTATTTT. Translating it yields CSACQVPDRGLWRADTQYF.

The CDR3 here is CASSSLAGGQGGQFF. For the CDR3, the DNA is TGTGCCAGCAGCTCACTAGCGGGAGGGCAGGGTGGGCAGTTCTTC. The rearrangement uses TRBV7-3 and TRBJ2-1, with TRBD2 matching over 13 bases. V gave up 4 bases and J gave up 12 bases; unmatched junction bases: 9. Germline assignment: CDR1 SGHTA and CDR2 FQGTGA. This CDR3 comprises 15 residues.

This clonotype was picked up many times. A much larger clone lies a single base off, so this may be a read error. The chain joins TRBV10-3 to TRBJ2-1; 9 positions match TRBD2. Germline-derived CDR1 and CDR2 are ENHRY and SYGVKD. The ends lost 2 bases at V and 6 bases at J; junction bases unmatched: 8. The CDR3 sequence is 16 residues long. CDR3 in DNA: TGTGCCATCAGTGAGCCACGGGGACTAGCCGCCAATGAGCAGTTCTTC. Translation gives CAISEPRGLAANEQFF.

This clonotype came up a few times. The chain carries TRBV28 and TRBJ2-4, with D possibly matching TRBD2 (6 bases). The CDR3 extends over 11 amino acids. V was shortened by 6 bases and J by 13 bases, with 13 bases between the two germline ends. Germline lookup yields CDR1 MDHEN and CDR2 SYDVKM. This CDR3 is CASSPRREQYF. DNA of the CDR3: TGTGCCAGCAGCCCCCGTCGGGAGCAGTACTTC.

In the case of this clonotype: Just one base apart from a much larger clone, this may be a read error. J is TRBJ2-1 and V is TRBV5-1, with 10 nucleotides matching TRBD2. Germline V gives CDR1 SGHRS, CDR2 YFSETQ. This CDR3 has 16 residues. V was clipped by 0 bases and J by 6 bases; unmatched bases: 6. In nucleotides, the CDR3 is TGCGCCAGCAGCTTGGCCAGTTTAGCGGGAGGCAATGAGCAGTTCTTC. Protein product: CASSLASLAGGNEQFF.

The V gene is TRBV2, the J gene TRBJ1-4, with D maybe TRBD1 (6 bases). The V end lost 1 base, the J end lost 5 bases, and 11 bases lay between the germline ends. Germline CDR1 and CDR2: SNHLY and FYNNEI. The CDR3 contains 15 residues. CDR3 nucleotides: TGTGCCAGCAGTGAAGAGACAGGCGGAAATGAAAAACTGTTTTTT. Amino acid sequence: CASSEETGGNEKLFF.